These 14 T cell receptor beta chains were sequenced from one sample in a study of shared clonotypes between healthy human individuals. The naive CD8 subset, CD45RO-negative cells positively selected for CCR7, excluded terminally differentiated effector memory CD45RA+ cells. Generated by immunoSEQ multiplex PCR, the TCRdb table keeps only in-frame clones and is missing some. The table lists under 2,000,000 clones, about 95% of them singletons. The sample consisted of naive CD8+ T cells sorted from blood. The source of these receptors is a man between 18 and 29 years old in good health.

This clone turned up a few times. Additional DNA sequences in this sample encode the identical CDR3. The chain combines TRBV5-4 with TRBJ1-6; weak D call: TRBD1 (5 bases). Trimming removed 1 base from V and 7 bases from J, with 9 bases in between. The CDR3 sequence is 14 residues long. Germline V gene sequence: CDR1 SGHNT, CDR2 YYREEE (reference sequence). The CDR3 region has the DNA TGTGCCAGCAGCTTGTGGGGGTCCAATTCACCCCTCCACTTT. It codes for CASSLWGSNSPLHF.

This chain connects TRBV15 to TRBJ2-5; TRBD2 aligns across 8 bases. V gave up 6 bases and J gave up 2 bases; unmatched junction bases: 8. The CDR3 spans 15 residues. From germline, CDR1 is LNHNV and CDR2 YYDKDF (reference sequence). The CDR3 protein is CATSWAGGPQETQYF. In DNA form, the CDR3 reads TGTGCCACCAGTTGGGCGGGAGGTCCACAAGAGACCCAGTACTTC.

V gene TRBV5-6 combines with J gene TRBJ1-4; D is perhaps TRBD1 (5 bases). V lost 1 base, J lost 7 bases, and 8 bases lay in between. Germline V gene sequence: CDR1 SGHDT, CDR2 YYEEEE. This CDR3 region has 13 residues. CDR3 protein: CASSLLGAEKLFF. In DNA, the CDR3 is TGTGCCAGCAGCTTGCTAGGGGCTGAAAAACTGTTTTTT.

The chain is built from TRBV28 and TRBJ2-1; D is perhaps TRBD1 or TRBD2 (5 bases each). The CDR3 covers 13 residues. V shed 2 bases and J shed 8 bases, with 10 bases lying between them. Germline CDR1 MDHEN, CDR2 SYDVKM. CDR3 sequence: CASSLTGTDEQFF. Written as DNA, the CDR3 is TGTGCCAGCAGTTTAACCGGGACCGATGAGCAGTTCTTC.

The chain employs TRBV2 and TRBJ2-7; 7 bases align to TRBD1. Germline loops: CDR1 SNHLY, CDR2 FYNNEI. The CDR3 has 13 residues. V was clipped by 4 bases and J by 6 bases; unmatched bases: 6. CDR3 residues: CASSARGGTEQYF. The CDR3 DNA reads as TGTGCCAGCAGTGCGAGAGGGGGCACCGAGCAGTACTTC. The whole variable domain, filled in from reference TRBV2 and TRBJ2-7, reads EPEVTQTPSHQVTQMGQEVILRCVPISNHLYFYWYRQILGQKVEFLVSFYNNEISEKSEIFDDQFSVERPDGSNFTLKIRSTKLEDSAMYFCASSARGGTEQYFGPGTRLTVT.

The rearrangement links TRBV11-2 to TRBJ2-7; 8 nucleotides agree with TRBD1. V was clipped by 1 base and J by 0 bases; unmatched bases: 5. This CDR3 contains 16 residues. Germline lookup yields CDR1 SGHAT and CDR2 FQNNGV. CDR3 loop: CASSLAPDRGSYEQYF. DNA for the CDR3: TGTGCCAGCAGCTTAGCCCCAGACAGGGGCTCCTACGAGCAGTACTTC.

The V call is TRBV30, the J call TRBJ2-1; tentative D call: TRBD1 (6 bases). This CDR3 is 15 amino acids long. The V end was cut by 2 bases, the J end by 0 bases, with 11 bases between. From germline, CDR1 is GTSNPN and CDR2 SVGIG (reference sequence). The CDR3 is CAWSRDTSSYNEQFF. As DNA, the CDR3 is TGTGCCTGGAGTAGGGACACGAGCTCCTACAATGAGCAGTTCTTC.

The chain employs TRBV4-3 and TRBJ2-1, with D perhaps TRBD1 (6 bases). Germline loops: CDR1 LGHNA, CDR2 YSLEER. This CDR3 has 15 residues. With 0 bases removed from V and 5 bases from J, the gap between germline ends came to 11 bases. The CDR3 here is CASSQDPRGDNEQFF. Here the CDR3 DNA reads TGCGCCAGCAGCCAAGACCCCAGGGGCGACAATGAGCAGTTCTTC.

V and J are TRBV4-2 and TRBJ1-5, with D perhaps TRBD1 (6 bases). The CDR3 runs to 15 residues. CDR1 is LGHNA and CDR2 is YNFKEQ in the germline V gene. With 1 base removed from V and 5 bases from J, the gap between germline ends came to 12 bases. The CDR3 nucleotides read TGTGCCAGCAGCCAAGTGGCAGAGGGGGATCAGCCCCAGCATTTT. Translated, it gives CASSQVAEGDQPQHF.

About this clone itself: Within the sample, other DNA sequences also encode this same CDR3. The genes are TRBV6-5 and TRBJ2-2; 7 bases agree with TRBD1. This CDR3 is 15 amino acids long. Losses at the gene ends were 0 bases for V and 4 bases for J; bases not matched to a gene: 2. Germline assignment: CDR1 MNHEY and CDR2 SVGAGI. CDR3 sequence: CASSYSTGLTGELFF. DNA of the CDR3: TGTGCCAGCAGTTACTCGACAGGGCTCACCGGGGAGCTGTTTTTT.

This chain links TRBV12-5 with TRBJ1-3; TRBD1 matches 7 bases. The CDR3 contains 16 residues. With V trimmed by 2 bases and J by 4 bases, 8 bases remained unmatched. The germline V gene has CDR1 LGHNT and CDR2 FRNRAP. CDR3 protein: CASGLLVVRGGNTIYF. The CDR3 region has the DNA TGTGCTAGTGGTTTGTTGGTCGTCAGGGGGGGAAACACCATATATTTT.

Remarks on this clone: This sample includes further DNA sequences coding for the same CDR3. This sequence joins TRBV9 and TRBJ2-7, with a possible D match to TRBD1 (6 bases). Germline V gives CDR1 SGDLS, CDR2 YYNGEE. V dropped 2 bases and J dropped 0 bases, with 12 bases sitting between them. CDR3 size: 15 residues. The CDR3 nucleotides are TGTGCCAGCAGCGTCGCAGGGGCCAGCTCCTACGAGCAGTACTTC. Protein: CASSVAGASSYEQYF. The full variable domain, in which reference TRBV9 and TRBJ2-7 provide the parts outside the CDR3, is DSGVTQTPKHLITATGQRVTLRCSPRSGDLSVYWYQQSLDQGLQFLIQYYNGEERAKGNILERFSAQQFPDLHSELNLSSLELGDSALYFCASSVAGASSYEQYFGPGTRLTVT.

The chain recombines TRBV11-3 with TRBJ2-2; D is ambiguous. Germline V lookup: CDR1 SGHNT, CDR2 YENEEA. V was trimmed by 0 bases and J by 1 base, leaving 15 bases between them. The CDR3 has 18 residues. CDR3 sequence reads: CASSLDLLGAQNTGELFF. CDR3 bases: TGTGCCAGCAGCTTAGATCTCCTCGGTGCACAGAACACCGGGGAGCTGTTTTTT.

The gene calls are TRBV28 and TRBJ1-4; D possibly corresponds to TRBD1 (5 bases). CDR3 size: 15 residues. Per germline, CDR1 MDHEN and CDR2 SYDVKM. The ends were cut back, 6 bases at V and 5 bases at J, with 16 bases in the middle. The CDR3 loop is CASRYTGDLNEKLFF. The CDR3, as DNA: TGTGCCAGCAGATATACAGGTGATTTGAATGAAAAACTGTTTTTT.